Presented here are 6 T cell receptor beta chains from one specimen sequenced in a study of cytomegalovirus exposure and HLA in healthy donors. PCR amplification relied on 60 Vbeta primers (plus 13 Jbeta primers). Using immunoSEQ multiplex PCR, the repertoire was profiled, and TCRdb retains in-frame clones only, with some absent. The table has about 77,000 clones, around three quarters seen once. The specimen was PBMCs. The receptors here all came from a man aged 40-50 years in good health and CMV-seronegative.

The chain recombines TRBV28 with TRBJ1-3; D might be TRBD1 (6 bases). Germline assignment: CDR1 MDHEN and CDR2 SYDVKM. The CDR3 spans 16 residues. V shed 4 bases and J shed 0 bases, with 13 bases lying between them. The CDR3 protein is CASSSFTGFSGNTIYF. The CDR3 DNA follows: TGTGCCAGCAGTTCGTTCACAGGGTTCTCTGGAAACACCATATATTTT.

The rearrangement links TRBV28 to TRBJ2-7; 9 bases match TRBD2. V shed 3 bases, J shed 7 bases, and the junction held 7 bases outside the gene matches. There are 14 residues in the CDR3. Per germline, CDR1 MDHEN and CDR2 SYDVKM. The CDR3 region has the DNA TGTGCCAGCAGTTTTAGCGGGAGATCGGGAGAGCAGTACTTC. Translated, it gives CASSFSGRSGEQYF.

The chain is built from TRBV27 and TRBJ2-5; D uncertain. From germline, CDR1 is MNHEY and CDR2 SMNVEV (reference sequence). The CDR3 runs 11 residues. Trimming took off 5 bases at V and 11 bases at J, with 12 bases between the two ends. CDR3 residues: CASSVSRKQYF. The CDR3 DNA reads as TGTGCCAGCAGTGTGTCTAGGAAGCAGTACTTC.

The V gene is TRBV28, the J gene TRBJ2-4; 8 bases align to TRBD1. The V gene end was trimmed by 6 bases and the J gene end by 1 base; junction bases not matched to a gene: 8. The CDR3 totals 16 residues. Germline CDR1 reads MDHEN; CDR2 reads SYDVKM. The CDR3 coding sequence is TGTGCCAGCAGCCCGGTGACAGGGGATGCCAAAAACATTCAGTACTTC. Amino acid sequence: CASSPVTGDAKNIQYF.

This clone is judged medium-sized. This chain joins TRBV7-9 and TRBJ1-1; 11 positions agree with TRBD1. Germline trimming cut 8 bases from V and 5 bases from J; bases unmatched to any gene: 13. This CDR3 has 16 residues. The germline gives CDR1 SEHNR, CDR2 FQNEAQ (reference sequence). The CDR3 is CASQGQGQGAKTEAFF. Written as DNA, the CDR3 is TGTGCCAGCCAAGGTCAAGGACAGGGGGCTAAAACTGAAGCTTTCTTT.

The V call is TRBV4-3, the J call TRBJ2-3; 10 bases line up with TRBD2. With V trimmed by 1 base and J by 1 base, 2 bases remained unmatched. This CDR3 has 16 amino acids. Germline V CDR1 and CDR2: LGHNA, YSLEER. In DNA, the CDR3 is TGCGCCAGCAGCCAAGGTACTAGCGGGGGCACAGATACGCAGTATTTT. The encoded protein is CASSQGTSGGTDTQYF.